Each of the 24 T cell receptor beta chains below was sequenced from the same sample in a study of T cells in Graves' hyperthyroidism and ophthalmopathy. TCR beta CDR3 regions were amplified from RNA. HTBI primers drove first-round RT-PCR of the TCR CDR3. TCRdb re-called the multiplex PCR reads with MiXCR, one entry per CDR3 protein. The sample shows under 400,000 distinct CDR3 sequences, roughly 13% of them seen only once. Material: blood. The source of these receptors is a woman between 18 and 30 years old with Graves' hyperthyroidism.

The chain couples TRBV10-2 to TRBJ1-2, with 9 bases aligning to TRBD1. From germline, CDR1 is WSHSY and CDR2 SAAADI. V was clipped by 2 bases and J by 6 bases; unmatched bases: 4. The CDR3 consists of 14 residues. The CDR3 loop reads CASSEPTGGNGYTF. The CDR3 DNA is TGCGCCAGCAGTGAGCCCACAGGGGGCAATGGCTACACCTTC.

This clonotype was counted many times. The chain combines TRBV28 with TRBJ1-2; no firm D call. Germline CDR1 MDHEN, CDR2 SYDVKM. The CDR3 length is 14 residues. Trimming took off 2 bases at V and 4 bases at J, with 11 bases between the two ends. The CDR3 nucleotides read TGTGCCAGCAGTTTAGAATCCGTAATCTATGGCTACACCTTC. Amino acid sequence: CASSLESVIYGYTF.

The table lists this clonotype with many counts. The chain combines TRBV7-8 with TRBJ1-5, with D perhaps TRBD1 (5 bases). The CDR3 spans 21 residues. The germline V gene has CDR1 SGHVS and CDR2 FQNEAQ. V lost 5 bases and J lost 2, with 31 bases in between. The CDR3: CASSHVGAMEVLVVGNQPQHF. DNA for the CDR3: TGTGCCAGCAGCCATGTTGGGGCAATGGAGGTGTTAGTCGTGGGCAATCAGCCCCAGCATTTT.

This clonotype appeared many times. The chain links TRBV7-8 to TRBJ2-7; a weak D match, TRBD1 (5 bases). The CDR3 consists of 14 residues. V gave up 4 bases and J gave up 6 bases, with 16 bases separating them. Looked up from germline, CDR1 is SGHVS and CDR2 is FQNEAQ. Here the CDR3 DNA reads TGTGCCAGCAGCTATCCCAGGGTGAGCCGCGAGCAGTACTTC. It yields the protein CASSYPRVSREQYF.

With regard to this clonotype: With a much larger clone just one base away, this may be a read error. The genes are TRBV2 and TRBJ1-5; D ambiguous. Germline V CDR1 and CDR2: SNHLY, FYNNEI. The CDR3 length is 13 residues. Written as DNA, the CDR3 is TGTGCCAGCACTGGCCAGGAGATTCAGCTCCAGCATTTT. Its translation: CASTGQEIQLQHF.

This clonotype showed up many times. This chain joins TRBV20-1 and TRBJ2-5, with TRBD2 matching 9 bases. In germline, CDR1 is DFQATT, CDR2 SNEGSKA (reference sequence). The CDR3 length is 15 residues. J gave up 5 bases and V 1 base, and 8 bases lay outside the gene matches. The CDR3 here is CSARVAGGPSETQYF. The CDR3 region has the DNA TGCAGTGCTAGAGTGGCGGGAGGGCCGTCGGAGACCCAGTACTTC.

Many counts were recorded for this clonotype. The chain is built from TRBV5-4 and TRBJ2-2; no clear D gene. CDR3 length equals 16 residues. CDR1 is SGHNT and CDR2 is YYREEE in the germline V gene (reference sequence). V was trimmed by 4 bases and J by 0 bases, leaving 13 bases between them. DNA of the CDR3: TGTGCCAGCAGCCCGAATATCGAACCGAACACCGGGGAGCTGTTTTTT. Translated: CASSPNIEPNTGELFF.

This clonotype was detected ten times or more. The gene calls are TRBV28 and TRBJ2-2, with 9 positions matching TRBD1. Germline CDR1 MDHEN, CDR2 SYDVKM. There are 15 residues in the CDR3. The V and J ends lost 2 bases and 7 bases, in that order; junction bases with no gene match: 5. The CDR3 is CASSLGDREGGELFF. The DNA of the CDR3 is TGTGCCAGCAGTTTAGGGGACAGGGAAGGCGGGGAGCTGTTTTTT.

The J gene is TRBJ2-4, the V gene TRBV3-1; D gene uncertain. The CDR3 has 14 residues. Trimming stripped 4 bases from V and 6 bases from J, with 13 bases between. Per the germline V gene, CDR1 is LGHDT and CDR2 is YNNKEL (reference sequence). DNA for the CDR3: TGTGCCAGCAGCCTTTCGGGTCGGAGAAACATTCAGTACTTC. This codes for CASSLSGRRNIQYF.

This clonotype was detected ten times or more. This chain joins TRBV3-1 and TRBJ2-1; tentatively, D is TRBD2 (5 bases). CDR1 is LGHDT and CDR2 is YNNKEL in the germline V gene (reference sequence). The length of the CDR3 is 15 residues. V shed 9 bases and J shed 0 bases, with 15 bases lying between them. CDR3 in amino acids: CASGLSPSSYNEQFF. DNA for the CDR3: TGTGCCAGTGGACTTTCCCCGAGCTCCTACAATGAGCAGTTCTTC.

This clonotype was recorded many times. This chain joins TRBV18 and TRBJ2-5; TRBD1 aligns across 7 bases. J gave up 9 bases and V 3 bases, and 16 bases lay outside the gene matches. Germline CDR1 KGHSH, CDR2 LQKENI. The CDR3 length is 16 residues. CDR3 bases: TGTGCCAGCTCACCGGGTTTGGACAGGTCGCCCGGGGCCCAGTACTTC. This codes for CASSPGLDRSPGAQYF.

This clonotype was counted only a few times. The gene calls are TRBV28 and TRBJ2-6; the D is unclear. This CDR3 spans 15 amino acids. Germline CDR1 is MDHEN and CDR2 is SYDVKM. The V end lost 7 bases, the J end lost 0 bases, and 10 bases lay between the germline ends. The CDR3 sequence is CASTDISSGANVLTF. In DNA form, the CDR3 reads TGTGCCAGCACCGACATTTCCTCTGGGGCCAACGTCCTGACTTTC. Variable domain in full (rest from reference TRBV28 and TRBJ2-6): DVKVTQSSRYLVKRTGEKVFLECVQDMDHENMFWYRQDPGLGLRLIYFSYDVKMKEKGDIPEGYSVSREKKERFSLILESASTNQTSMYLCASTDISSGANVLTFGAGSRLTVL.

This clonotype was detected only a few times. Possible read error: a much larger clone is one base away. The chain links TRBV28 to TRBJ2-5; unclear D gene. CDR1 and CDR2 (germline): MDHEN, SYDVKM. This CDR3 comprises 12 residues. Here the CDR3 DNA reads TGTGCCGCTGCGCCCGTTCAAGGGACCCAGTACTTC. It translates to CAAAPVQGTQYF.

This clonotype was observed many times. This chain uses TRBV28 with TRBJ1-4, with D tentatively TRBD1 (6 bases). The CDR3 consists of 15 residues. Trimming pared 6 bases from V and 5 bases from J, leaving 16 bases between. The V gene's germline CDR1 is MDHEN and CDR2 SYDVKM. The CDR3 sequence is CASRPLQGLNEKLFF. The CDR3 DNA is TGTGCCAGCAGGCCTCTACAGGGCCTGAATGAAAAACTGTTTTTT.

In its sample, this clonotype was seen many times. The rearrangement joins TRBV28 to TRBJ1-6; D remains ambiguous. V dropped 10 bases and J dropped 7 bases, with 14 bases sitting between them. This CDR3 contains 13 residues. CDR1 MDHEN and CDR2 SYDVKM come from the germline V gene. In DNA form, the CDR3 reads TGTGCCACCATGGACGGTCAAAATTCACCCCTCCACTTT. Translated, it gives CATMDGQNSPLHF.

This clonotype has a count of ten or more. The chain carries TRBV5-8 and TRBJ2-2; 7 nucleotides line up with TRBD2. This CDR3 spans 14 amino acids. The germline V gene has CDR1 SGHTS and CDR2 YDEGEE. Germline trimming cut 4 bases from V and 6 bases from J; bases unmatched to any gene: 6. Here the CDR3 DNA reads TGTGCCAGCAGCATATCTAGCGGTGCCGGGGAGCTGTTTTTT. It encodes CASSISSGAGELFF. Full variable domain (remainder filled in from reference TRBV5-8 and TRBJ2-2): EAGVTQSPTHLIKTRGQQATLRCSPISGHTSVYWYQQALGLGLQFLLWYDEGEERNRGNFPPRFSGRQFPNYSSELNVNALELEDSALYLCASSISSGAGELFFGEGSRLTVL.

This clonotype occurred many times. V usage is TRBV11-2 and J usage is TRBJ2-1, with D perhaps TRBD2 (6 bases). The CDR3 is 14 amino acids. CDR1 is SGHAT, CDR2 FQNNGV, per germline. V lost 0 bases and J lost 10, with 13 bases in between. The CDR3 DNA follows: TGTGCCAGCAGCTTAGAACGGCTAGCGCGCGAGCAGTTCTTC. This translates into CASSLERLAREQFF. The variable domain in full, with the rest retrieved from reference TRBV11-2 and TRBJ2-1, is EAGVAQSPRYKIIEKRQSVAFWCNPISGHATLYWYQQILGQGPKLLIQFQNNGVVDDSQLPKDRFSAERLKGVDSTLKIQPAKLEDSAVYLCASSLERLAREQFFGPGTRLTVL.

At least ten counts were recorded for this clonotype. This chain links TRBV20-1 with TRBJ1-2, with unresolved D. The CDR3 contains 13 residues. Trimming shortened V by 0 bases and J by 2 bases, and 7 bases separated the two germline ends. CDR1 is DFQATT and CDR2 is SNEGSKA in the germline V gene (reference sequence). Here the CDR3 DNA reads TGCAGTGCTAGAGAAAGGTGGAACTATGGCTACACCTTC. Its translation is CSARERWNYGYTF.

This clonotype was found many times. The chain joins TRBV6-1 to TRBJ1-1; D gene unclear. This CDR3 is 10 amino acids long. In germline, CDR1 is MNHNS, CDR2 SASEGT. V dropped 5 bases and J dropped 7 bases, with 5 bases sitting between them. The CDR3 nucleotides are TGTGCCAGCAGTCAGCGTGAAGCTTTCTTT. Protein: CASSQREAFF.

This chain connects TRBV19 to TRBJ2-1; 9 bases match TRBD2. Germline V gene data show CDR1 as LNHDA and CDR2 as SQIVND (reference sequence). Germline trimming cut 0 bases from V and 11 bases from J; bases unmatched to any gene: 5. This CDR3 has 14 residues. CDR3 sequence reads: CASSIDPLAGQQFF. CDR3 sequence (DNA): TGTGCCAGTAGTATAGATCCCCTAGCGGGACAGCAGTTCTTC.

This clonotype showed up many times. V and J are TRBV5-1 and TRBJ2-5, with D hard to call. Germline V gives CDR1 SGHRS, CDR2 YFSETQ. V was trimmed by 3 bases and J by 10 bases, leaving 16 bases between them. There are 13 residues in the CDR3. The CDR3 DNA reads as TGCGCCAGCAGCTCACGCCTAGGGCAGCTCCAGTACTTC. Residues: CASSSRLGQLQYF. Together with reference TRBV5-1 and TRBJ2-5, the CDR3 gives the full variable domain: KAGVTQTPRYLIKTRGQQVTLSCSPISGHRSVSWYQQTPGQGLQFLFEYFSETQRNKGNFPGRFSGRQFSNSRSEMNVSTLELGDSALYLCASSSRLGQLQYFGPGTRLLVL.

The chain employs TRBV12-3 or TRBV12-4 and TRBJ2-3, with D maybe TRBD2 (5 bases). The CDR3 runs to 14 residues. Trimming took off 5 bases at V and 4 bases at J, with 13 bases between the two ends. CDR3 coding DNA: TGTGCCAGCAGTCTGGACTCGGTGGCAGATACGCAGTATTTT. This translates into CASSLDSVADTQYF.

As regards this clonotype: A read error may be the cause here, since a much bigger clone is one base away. DNA of the CDR3: TGTGCCTGGACGAGGGGGAAAATAGGAGGGAGTGGAAACACCACATATTTT. Its protein is CAWTRGKIGGSGNTTYF. This chain joins TRBV30 and TRBJ1-3, with D possibly being TRBD1 (6 bases). Germline V gene data show CDR1 as GTSNPN and CDR2 as SVGIG (reference sequence). The CDR3 consists of 17 residues.

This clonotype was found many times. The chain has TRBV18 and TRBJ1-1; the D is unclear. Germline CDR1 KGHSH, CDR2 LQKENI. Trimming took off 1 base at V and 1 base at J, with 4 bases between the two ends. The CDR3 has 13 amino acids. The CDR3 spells CASSPLGNTEAFF. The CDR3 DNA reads TGTGCCAGCTCACCACTCGGGAACACTGAAGCTTTCTTT.